The clone carrying this T cell receptor beta chain was detected only a few times. Its antigen is as yet unknown. TCRdb independently ran MiXCR on the reads; one entry per CDR3 protein. The data hold roughly 230,000 distinct CDR3 sequences, with over 15% observed a single time. This entry belongs to a study of T cell repertoires in cytomegalovirus infection. As for the study in general: Indications came from public TCR beta signatures; they pointed to CMV infection and to a matching HLA type.

This CDR3 is built from 13 residues. The germline V gene has CDR1 SQVTM and CDR2 ANQGSEA. V was trimmed by 6 bases and J by 2 bases, leaving 13 bases between them. The study's findings and limits: Cumulative frequency of public TCR beta families picked out carriers of CMV plus the relevant HLA.

V is TRBV29-1 and J is TRBJ1-2, with D possibly matching TRBD1 (5 bases). The sequenced material came from CD8+ T cells from PBMCs. This receptor was obtained from a human donor in good health (CMV status not recorded). Some clones in this sample may be carry-over from other donors' samples. CDR3 protein: CSVQGPSNYGYTF. The CDR3, as DNA: TGCAGCGTCCAGGGTCCGAGCAACTATGGCTACACCTTC.